A single sample is the source of the 24 T cell receptor beta chains below, sequenced in a study of T cells in Graves' hyperthyroidism and ophthalmopathy. TCR beta CDR3 region amplification was performed from RNA transcripts. TCR CDR3 underwent first-round RT-PCR with the HTBI primer set. TCRdb reprocessed the multiplex PCR reads via MiXCR and lists one record per CDR3 protein. The data show a few hundred thousand distinct CDR3 sequences, with 15% to 18% seen just once and 28% held by the top ten. The specimen sequenced was blood. These receptors were collected from a woman younger than 35 with Graves' hyperthyroidism that later progressed to Graves' ophthalmopathy.

The table lists this clonotype with many counts. The chain is built from TRBV7-2 and TRBJ2-7; no firm D call. Germline V lookup: CDR1 SGHTA, CDR2 FQGNSA. V lost 3 bases to trimming and J lost 3 bases, with 9 bases between them. The CDR3 has 13 residues. The CDR3 sequence: CASSLTSRYEQYF. CDR3 coding DNA: TGTGCCAGCAGCTTGACTTCACGCTACGAGCAGTACTTC.

V gene TRBV29-1 combines with J gene TRBJ2-2; D assignment may be TRBD1 or TRBD2 (5 bases each). CDR3 length: 14 residues. CDR1 is SQVTM, CDR2 ANQGSEA, per germline. V was pared by 5 bases and J by 0 bases, with 10 bases between. The CDR3 DNA reads TGCAGCGTTTCCGGGACGGCGAACACCGGGGAGCTGTTTTTT. It specifies CSVSGTANTGELFF.

This clonotype was detected ten times or more. The V call is TRBV3-1, the J call TRBJ2-7, with D unclear. Germline V gene lookup returns CDR1 LGHDT and CDR2 YNNKEL (reference sequence). Trimming cost V 1 base and J 5 bases, with 9 bases left between them. The CDR3 is made up of 13 amino acids. CDR3 amino acids: CASSQGPSHEQYF. The DNA for the CDR3 is TGTGCCAGCAGCCAAGGACCCAGCCACGAGCAGTACTTC.

Many counts were recorded for this clonotype. The rearrangement joins TRBV11-3 to TRBJ1-2; no firm D call. Germline V gene lookup returns CDR1 SGHNT and CDR2 YENEEA. With 1 base removed from V and 8 bases from J, the gap between germline ends came to 11 bases. The CDR3 runs to 13 residues. CDR3 DNA sequence: TGTGCCAGCAGCTTAGGAGGACCTGAGGGCTACACCTTC. Its protein product is CASSLGGPEGYTF.

In its sample, this clonotype was seen a few times. The chain recombines TRBV12-3 or TRBV12-4 with TRBJ1-1; no firm D call. V was shortened by 2 bases and J by 10 bases, with 11 bases between the two germline ends. The CDR3 loop spans 12 amino acids. In DNA, the CDR3 is TGTGCCAGCAGTTTAAACAGATTCAGAGCTTTCTTT. Its translation is CASSLNRFRAFF.

This clonotype was counted between two and nine times. Relative to the germline gene, one junction end is altered; a read error may explain this. The chain has TRBV20-1 and TRBJ1-6, with a weak D call TRBD1 (6 bases). Germline V lookup: CDR1 DFQATT, CDR2 SNEGSKA (reference sequence). The CDR3 consists of 13 residues. The CDR3 nucleotides are TGCAGTGCTAGAATTACAGGGAATTCACCCCTCCACTTC. Its translation: CSARITGNSPLHF.

This clonotype appeared once. A read error is possible here, since a much larger clone lies one base away. The J gene is TRBJ2-7, the V gene TRBV2, with D hard to call. The CDR3 has 10 amino acids. V was trimmed by 4 bases and J by 6 bases, leaving 4 bases between them. CDR1 SNHLY and CDR2 FYNNEI come from the germline V gene. DNA of the CDR3: TGTGCCAGCAGTGCGGGCGAGCAGTACTTC. Translated: CASSAGEQYF.

This clonotype was recorded many times. This sequence joins TRBV18 and TRBJ2-5; D gene unclear. CDR3 length equals 12 residues. Germline V gives CDR1 KGHSH, CDR2 LQKENI. V dropped 2 bases and J dropped 5 bases, with 6 bases sitting between them. The CDR3 DNA reads TGTGCCAGCTCACCAGTTAGGGAGACCCAGTACTTC. Translated, it gives CASSPVRETQYF.

This clonotype has just a few counts. The J gene is TRBJ2-4, the V gene TRBV18; no clear D gene. The CDR3 totals 14 residues. Germline assignment: CDR1 KGHSH and CDR2 LQKENI. Trimming removed 5 bases from V and 3 bases from J, with 11 bases in between. CDR3 protein: CASSSTVDKNIQYF. The CDR3, as DNA: TGTGCCAGCTCATCAACTGTTGACAAAAACATTCAGTACTTC.

In its sample, this clonotype was seen many times. CDR3 region: CASSRGLAGVFQETQYF. The CDR3 region has the DNA TGTGCCAGCAGCCGGGGACTAGCGGGAGTGTTTCAAGAGACCCAGTACTTC. V gene TRBV12-3 or TRBV12-4 combines with J gene TRBJ2-5, with 14 bases identical to TRBD2. V lost 6 bases, J lost 2 bases, and 8 bases stayed unmatched. The CDR3 runs to 17 residues.

This clonotype was seen at least ten times. The V call is TRBV11-3, the J call TRBJ2-5; either TRBD1 or TRBD2 may fit D (5 bases each). The CDR3 covers 15 residues. In germline, CDR1 is SGHNT, CDR2 YENEEA. V lost 5 bases, J lost 5 bases, and 18 bases lay in between. The CDR3 region is CASSAGATTEETQYF. The CDR3 bases are TGTGCCAGCAGCGCCGGGGCAACGACCGAGGAGACCCAGTACTTC.

This rearrangement joins TRBV6-2 or TRBV6-3 to TRBJ2-2; 11 bases are a match to TRBD2. The CDR3 length is 17 residues. V was pared by 0 bases and J by 4 bases, with 4 bases of the junction left unmatched. CDR1 is MNHEY and CDR2 is SVGEGT in the germline V gene. The DNA of the CDR3 is TGTGCCAGCAGTTACTCAGCTAGCGGGGGGCCCACCGGGGAGCTGTTTTTT. Translation: CASSYSASGGPTGELFF.

There are many counts of this clonotype. This chain joins TRBV28 and TRBJ1-1; tentatively, D is TRBD1 (6 bases). There are 15 residues in the CDR3. The germline CDR1 and CDR2 sequences are MDHEN and SYDVKM. The V end lost 3 bases, the J end lost 1 base, and 12 bases lay between the germline ends. Written as DNA, the CDR3 is TGTGCCAGCAGTTTGGGGGGGGGCGCGAACACTGAAGCTTTCTTT. This sequence encodes CASSLGGGANTEAFF. The complete variable domain, with remaining parts taken from reference TRBV28 and TRBJ1-1, reads DVKVTQSSRYLVKRTGEKVFLECVQDMDHENMFWYRQDPGLGLRLIYFSYDVKMKEKGDIPEGYSVSREKKERFSLILESASTNQTSMYLCASSLGGGANTEAFFGQGTRLTVV.

There are many counts of this clonotype. The chain is built from TRBV10-3 and TRBJ2-1; TRBD2 matches at 10 bases. Per germline, CDR1 ENHRY and CDR2 SYGVKD. The CDR3 spans 14 residues. V lost 10 bases to trimming and J lost 6 bases; unmatched junction nucleotides: 9. CDR3 nucleotide sequence: TGTGCCACCCTAGCGGGAGCTCGCCCCAATGAGCAGTTCTTC. This translates into CATLAGARPNEQFF.

This clonotype was observed a few times. The rearrangement uses TRBV27 and TRBJ2-3; D possibly corresponds to TRBD2 (6 bases). This CDR3 contains 12 residues. Trimming shortened V by 8 bases and J by 4 bases, and 10 bases separated the two germline ends. The germline V gene has CDR1 MNHEY and CDR2 SMNVEV (reference sequence). CDR3 amino acids: CASVGRSDTQYF. CDR3 DNA sequence: TGTGCCAGCGTGGGGAGGTCAGATACGCAGTATTTT.

This clonotype was seen more than once but under ten times. The chain has TRBV5-1 and TRBJ1-2; D not certain. The CDR3 sequence is 14 residues long. Trimming took 4 bases from V and 3 from J, leaving 13 bases between them. The germline CDR1 and CDR2 sequences are SGHRS and YFSETQ. CDR3 sequence: CASSQAGEYYGYTF. DNA of the CDR3: TGCGCCAGCAGCCAGGCCGGGGAGTACTATGGCTACACCTTC.

This clonotype has only a few counts. This chain connects TRBV15 to TRBJ1-1; TRBD1 matches at 7 bases. The junction had 7 bases not matched to a gene; V was cut back by 0 bases and J by 0 bases. The CDR3 runs to 17 residues. Per germline, CDR1 LNHNV and CDR2 YYDKDF (reference sequence). Here the CDR3 reads CATSRDKGQRLNTEAFF. As DNA, the CDR3 is TGTGCCACCAGCAGAGATAAGGGACAGCGATTGAACACTGAAGCTTTCTTT.

V gene TRBV9 combines with J gene TRBJ2-1; D possibly matches TRBD1 or TRBD2 (5 bases each). The ends were cut back, 3 bases at V and 5 bases at J, with 12 bases in the middle. This CDR3 is built from 14 residues. Germline loops: CDR1 SGDLS, CDR2 YYNGEE. The CDR3 is CASSGSEGHNEQFF. CDR3 DNA sequence: TGTGCCAGCAGCGGGAGTGAGGGGCACAATGAGCAGTTCTTC.

J is TRBJ2-3 and V is TRBV9; possible D gene TRBD1, 6 bases. This CDR3 is built from 14 residues. V lost 7 bases and J 0 bases, leaving 12 bases between the germline ends. Per germline, CDR1 SGDLS and CDR2 YYNGEE. The CDR3 here is CASGQGLSTDTQYF. The CDR3 region has the DNA TGTGCCAGCGGGCAGGGGTTAAGCACAGATACGCAGTATTTT.

The sample holds a few counts of this clonotype. The chain uses TRBV20-1 and TRBJ2-1, with 8 bases identical to TRBD2. Germline lookup yields CDR1 DFQATT and CDR2 SNEGSKA (reference sequence). The V segment lost 0 bases and the J segment 4 bases; nucleotides outside the gene matches: 8. This CDR3 contains 16 residues. The CDR3 is CSARDREGSFYNEQFF. The CDR3 coding sequence is TGCAGTGCTAGAGATCGGGAGGGAAGCTTTTACAATGAGCAGTTCTTC.

In this sample, this clonotype turned up a few times. The CDR3 DNA is TGCAGTGCTCGAGGGGGGACAGGTCGTATCACCGGGGAGCTGTTTTTT. It is translated as CSARGGTGRITGELFF. The rearrangement joins TRBV20-1 to TRBJ2-2; 8 bases line up with TRBD1. This CDR3 is built from 16 residues. V dropped 5 bases and J dropped 4; count of bases not matched to a gene: 12. Germline V lookup: CDR1 DFQATT, CDR2 SNEGSKA (reference sequence).

This clonotype occurred many times. The chain uses TRBV7-9 and TRBJ2-2; D is uncertain. Trimming stripped 2 bases from V and 6 bases from J, with 4 bases between. CDR1 SEHNR and CDR2 FQNEAQ come from the germline V gene (reference sequence). This CDR3 has 12 amino acids. The CDR3 DNA follows: TGTGCCAGCAGCTTAAGGCCCGGGGAGCTGTTTTTT. It encodes CASSLRPGELFF.

The J gene is TRBJ1-2, the V gene TRBV6-1, with a possible D match to TRBD1 (6 bases). This CDR3 is 13 amino acids long. V was trimmed by 6 bases and J by 6 bases, leaving 14 bases between them. The germline V gene has CDR1 MNHNS and CDR2 SASEGT. CDR3 sequence: CASSVTGRDGYTF. The CDR3 nucleotides read TGTGCCAGCAGCGTTACAGGGAGGGATGGCTACACCTTC.

At least ten counts were recorded for this clonotype. This chain joins TRBV5-1 and TRBJ2-7; no definite D call. Per the germline V gene, CDR1 is SGHRS and CDR2 is YFSETQ. This CDR3 contains 11 residues. Trimming took 4 bases from V and 7 from J, leaving 9 bases between them. The CDR3 loop is CASSHSGEQYF. CDR3 DNA sequence: TGCGCCAGCAGCCATTCGGGTGAGCAGTACTTC.